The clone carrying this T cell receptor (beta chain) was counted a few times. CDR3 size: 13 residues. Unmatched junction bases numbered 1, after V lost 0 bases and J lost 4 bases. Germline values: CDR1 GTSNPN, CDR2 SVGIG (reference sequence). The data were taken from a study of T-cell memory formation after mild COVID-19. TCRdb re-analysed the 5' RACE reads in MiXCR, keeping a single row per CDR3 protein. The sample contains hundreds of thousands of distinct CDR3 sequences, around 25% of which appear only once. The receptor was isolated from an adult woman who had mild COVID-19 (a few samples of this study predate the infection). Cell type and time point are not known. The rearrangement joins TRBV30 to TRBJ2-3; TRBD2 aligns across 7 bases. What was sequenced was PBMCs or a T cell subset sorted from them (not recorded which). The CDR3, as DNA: TGTGCCTGGAGTGTTGGGGGGGCAGATACGCAGTATTTT. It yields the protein CAWSVGGADTQYF.